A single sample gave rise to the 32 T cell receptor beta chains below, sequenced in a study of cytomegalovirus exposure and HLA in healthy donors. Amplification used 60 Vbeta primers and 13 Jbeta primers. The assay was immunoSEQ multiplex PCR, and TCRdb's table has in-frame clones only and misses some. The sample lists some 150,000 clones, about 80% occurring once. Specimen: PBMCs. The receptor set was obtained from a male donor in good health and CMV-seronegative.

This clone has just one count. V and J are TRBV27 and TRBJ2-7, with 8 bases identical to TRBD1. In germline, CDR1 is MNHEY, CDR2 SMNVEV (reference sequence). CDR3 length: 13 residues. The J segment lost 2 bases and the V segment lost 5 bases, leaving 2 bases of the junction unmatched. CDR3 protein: CASSKDRAYEQYF. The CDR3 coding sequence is TGTGCCAGCAGTAAGGACAGGGCCTACGAGCAGTACTTC.

CDR3 bases: TGTGCCATCAGTGTTCCTCCGGGACTAGCGGGGACCTACGAGCAGTACTTC. Protein sequence: CAISVPPGLAGTYEQYF. The chain couples TRBV10-3 to TRBJ2-7; 13 bases align to TRBD2. Trimming cost V 4 bases and J 2 bases; bases outside gene matches: 8. CDR3 length equals 17 residues. Germline values: CDR1 ENHRY, CDR2 SYGVKD.

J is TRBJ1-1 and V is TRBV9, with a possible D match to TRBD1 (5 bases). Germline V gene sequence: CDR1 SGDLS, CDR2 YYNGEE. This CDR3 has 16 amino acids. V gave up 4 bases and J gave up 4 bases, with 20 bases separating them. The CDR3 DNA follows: TGTGCCAGCAGCCCGAGGGGAGGCGCCTTCGTCACTGAAGCTTTCTTT. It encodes CASSPRGGAFVTEAFF.

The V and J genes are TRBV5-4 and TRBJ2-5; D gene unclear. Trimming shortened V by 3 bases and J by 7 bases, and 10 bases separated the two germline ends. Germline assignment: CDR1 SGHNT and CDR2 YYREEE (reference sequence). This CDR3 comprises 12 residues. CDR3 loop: CASSSNYGTQYF. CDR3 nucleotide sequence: TGTGCCAGCAGCTCCAATTACGGGACCCAGTACTTC.

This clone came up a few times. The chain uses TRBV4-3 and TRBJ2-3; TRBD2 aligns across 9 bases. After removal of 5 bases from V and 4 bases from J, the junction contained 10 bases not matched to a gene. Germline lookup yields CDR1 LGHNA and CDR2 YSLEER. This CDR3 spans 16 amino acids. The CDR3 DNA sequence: TGCGCCAGCAGCGAGACACTAGCGGGCCAGGCAGATACGCAGTATTTT. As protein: CASSETLAGQADTQYF.

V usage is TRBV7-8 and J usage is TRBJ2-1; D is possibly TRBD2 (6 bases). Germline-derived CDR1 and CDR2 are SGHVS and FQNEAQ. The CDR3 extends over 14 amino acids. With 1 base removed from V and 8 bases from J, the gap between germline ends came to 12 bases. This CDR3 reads CASSLGRGVYEQFF. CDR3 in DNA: TGTGCCAGCAGCTTAGGGCGGGGTGTGTATGAGCAGTTCTTC.

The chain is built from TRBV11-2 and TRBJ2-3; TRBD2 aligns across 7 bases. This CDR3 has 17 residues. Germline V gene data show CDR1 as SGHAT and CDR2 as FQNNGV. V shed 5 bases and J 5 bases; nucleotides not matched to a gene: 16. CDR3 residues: CASSPLVVGGPQDTQYF. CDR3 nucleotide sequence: TGTGCCAGCAGCCCCCTTGTGGTGGGAGGGCCGCAAGATACGCAGTATTTT.

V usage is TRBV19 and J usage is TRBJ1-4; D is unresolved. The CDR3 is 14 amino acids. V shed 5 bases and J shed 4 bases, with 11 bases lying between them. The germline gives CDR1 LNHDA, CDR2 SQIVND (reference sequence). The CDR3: CASSDNRINEKLFF. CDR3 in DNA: TGTGCCAGTAGTGACAACCGGATTAATGAAAAACTGTTTTTT.

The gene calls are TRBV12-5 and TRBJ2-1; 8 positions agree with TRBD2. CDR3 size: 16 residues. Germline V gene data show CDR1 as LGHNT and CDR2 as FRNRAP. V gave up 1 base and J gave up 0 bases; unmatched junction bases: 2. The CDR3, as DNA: TGTGCTAGTGGTTTGGGGCTAGCGGGCTCCTACAATGAGCAGTTCTTC. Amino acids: CASGLGLAGSYNEQFF.

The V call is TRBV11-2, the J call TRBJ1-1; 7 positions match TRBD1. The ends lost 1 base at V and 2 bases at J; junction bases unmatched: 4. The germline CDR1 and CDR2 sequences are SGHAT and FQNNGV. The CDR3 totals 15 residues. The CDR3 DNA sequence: TGTGCCAGCAGCTTAGGCTTAGGGGGCAACACTGAAGCTTTCTTT. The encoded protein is CASSLGLGGNTEAFF.

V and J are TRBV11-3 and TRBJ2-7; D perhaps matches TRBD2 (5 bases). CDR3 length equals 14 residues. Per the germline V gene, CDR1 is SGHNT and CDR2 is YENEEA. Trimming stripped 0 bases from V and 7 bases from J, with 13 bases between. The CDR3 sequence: CASSLEGWGEEQYF. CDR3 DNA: TGTGCCAGCAGCTTAGAGGGTTGGGGAGAGGAGCAGTACTTC.

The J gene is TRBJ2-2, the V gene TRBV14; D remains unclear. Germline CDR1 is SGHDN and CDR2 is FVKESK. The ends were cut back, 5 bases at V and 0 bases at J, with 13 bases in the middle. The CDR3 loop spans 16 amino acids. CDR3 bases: TGTGCCAGCAGCGGGCCCACACATACGAACACCGGGGAGCTGTTTTTT. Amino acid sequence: CASSGPTHTNTGELFF.

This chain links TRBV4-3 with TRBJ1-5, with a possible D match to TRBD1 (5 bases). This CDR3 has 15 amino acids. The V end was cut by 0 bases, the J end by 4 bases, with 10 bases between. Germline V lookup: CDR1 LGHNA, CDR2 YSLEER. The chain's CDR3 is CASSQDRDGNQPQHF. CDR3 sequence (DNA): TGCGCCAGCAGCCAAGACAGGGATGGGAATCAGCCCCAGCATTTT.

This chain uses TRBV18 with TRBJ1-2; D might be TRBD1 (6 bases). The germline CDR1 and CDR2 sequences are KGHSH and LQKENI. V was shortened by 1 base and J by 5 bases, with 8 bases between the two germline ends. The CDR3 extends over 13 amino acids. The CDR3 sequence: CASSPQGGYGYTF. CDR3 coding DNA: TGTGCCAGCTCACCACAGGGGGGGTATGGCTACACCTTC.

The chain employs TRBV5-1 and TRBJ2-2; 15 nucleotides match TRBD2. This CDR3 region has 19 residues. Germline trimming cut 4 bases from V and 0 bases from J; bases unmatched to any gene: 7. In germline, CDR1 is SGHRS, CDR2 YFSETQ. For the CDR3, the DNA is TGCGCCAGCAGCCCGGGACTAGCGGGGGGCCGAACGAACACCGGGGAGCTGTTTTTT. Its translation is CASSPGLAGGRTNTGELFF.

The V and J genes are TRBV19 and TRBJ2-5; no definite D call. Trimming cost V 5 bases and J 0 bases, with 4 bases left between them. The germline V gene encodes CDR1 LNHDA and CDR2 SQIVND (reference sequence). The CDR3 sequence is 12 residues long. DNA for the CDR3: TGTGCCAGTAGTCAGTACCAAGAGACCCAGTACTTC. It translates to CASSQYQETQYF.

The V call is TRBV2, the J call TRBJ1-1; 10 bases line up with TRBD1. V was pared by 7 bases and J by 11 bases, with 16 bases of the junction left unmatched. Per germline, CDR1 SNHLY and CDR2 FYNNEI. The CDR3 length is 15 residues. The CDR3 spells CASNRDRGPPLSAFF. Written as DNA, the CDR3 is TGTGCCAGCAATAGGGACAGGGGACCCCCCTTAAGTGCTTTCTTT.

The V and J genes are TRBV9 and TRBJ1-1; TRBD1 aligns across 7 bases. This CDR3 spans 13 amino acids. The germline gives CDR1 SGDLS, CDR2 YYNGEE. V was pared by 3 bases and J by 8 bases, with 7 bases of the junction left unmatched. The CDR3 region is CASSAGQASEAFF. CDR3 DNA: TGTGCCAGCAGCGCCGGACAGGCGTCGGAAGCTTTCTTT. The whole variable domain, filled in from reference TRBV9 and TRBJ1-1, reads DSGVTQTPKHLITATGQRVTLRCSPRSGDLSVYWYQQSLDQGLQFLIQYYNGEERAKGNILERFSAQQFPDLHSELNLSSLELGDSALYFCASSAGQASEAFFGQGTRLTVV.

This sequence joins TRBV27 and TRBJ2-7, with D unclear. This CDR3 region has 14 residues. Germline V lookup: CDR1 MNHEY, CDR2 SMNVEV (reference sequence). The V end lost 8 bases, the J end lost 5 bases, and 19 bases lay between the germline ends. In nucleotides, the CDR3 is TGTGCCAGCCGAATCGCGGAGTTTGCGAACGAGCAGTACTTC. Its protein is CASRIAEFANEQYF.

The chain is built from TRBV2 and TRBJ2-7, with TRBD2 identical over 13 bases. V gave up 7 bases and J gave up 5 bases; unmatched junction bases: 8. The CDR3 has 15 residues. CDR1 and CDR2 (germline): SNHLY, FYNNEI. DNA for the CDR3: TGTGCCAGCAACAGACTAGCGGGAGGCGTGCACGAGCAGTACTTC. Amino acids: CASNRLAGGVHEQYF. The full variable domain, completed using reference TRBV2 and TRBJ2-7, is EPEVTQTPSHQVTQMGQEVILRCVPISNHLYFYWYRQILGQKVEFLVSFYNNEISEKSEIFDDQFSVERPDGSNFTLKIRSTKLEDSAMYFCASNRLAGGVHEQYFGPGTRLTVT.

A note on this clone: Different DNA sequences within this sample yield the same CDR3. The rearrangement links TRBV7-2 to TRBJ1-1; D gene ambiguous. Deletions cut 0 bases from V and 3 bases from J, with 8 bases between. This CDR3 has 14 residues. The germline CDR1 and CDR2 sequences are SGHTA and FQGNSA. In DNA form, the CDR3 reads TGTGCCAGCAGCTTAGCGCAGGCGTACACTGAAGCTTTCTTT. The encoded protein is CASSLAQAYTEAFF.

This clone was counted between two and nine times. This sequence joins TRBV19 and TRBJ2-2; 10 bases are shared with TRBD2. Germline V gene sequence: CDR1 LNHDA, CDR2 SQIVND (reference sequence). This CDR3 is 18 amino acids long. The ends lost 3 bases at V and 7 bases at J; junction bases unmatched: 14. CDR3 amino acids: CASSIQRASGSRDGELFF. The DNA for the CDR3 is TGTGCCAGTAGTATTCAGAGGGCTAGCGGGAGTAGGGACGGGGAGCTGTTTTTT.

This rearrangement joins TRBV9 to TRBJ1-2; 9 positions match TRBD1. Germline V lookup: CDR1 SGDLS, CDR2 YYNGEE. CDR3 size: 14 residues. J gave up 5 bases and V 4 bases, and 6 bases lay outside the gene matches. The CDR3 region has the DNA TGTGCCAGCAGCACCCGGGACAGGGATTATGGCTACACCTTC. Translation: CASSTRDRDYGYTF.

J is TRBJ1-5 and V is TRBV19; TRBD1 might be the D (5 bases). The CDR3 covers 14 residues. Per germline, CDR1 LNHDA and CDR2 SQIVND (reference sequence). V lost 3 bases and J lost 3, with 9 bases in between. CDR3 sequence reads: CASSIRGFNQPQHF. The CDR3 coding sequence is TGTGCCAGTAGTATTAGGGGTTTCAATCAGCCCCAGCATTTT.

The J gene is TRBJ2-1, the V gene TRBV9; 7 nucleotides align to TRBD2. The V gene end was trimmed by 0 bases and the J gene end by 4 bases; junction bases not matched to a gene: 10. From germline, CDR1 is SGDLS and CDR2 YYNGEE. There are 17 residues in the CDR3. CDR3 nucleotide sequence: TGTGCCAGCAGCGTAGAAGTGTGGCTAGCGGTTTACAATGAGCAGTTCTTC. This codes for CASSVEVWLAVYNEQFF.

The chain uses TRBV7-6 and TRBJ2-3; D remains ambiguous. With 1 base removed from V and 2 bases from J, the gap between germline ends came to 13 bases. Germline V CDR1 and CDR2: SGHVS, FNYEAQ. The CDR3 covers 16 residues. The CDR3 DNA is TGTGCCAGCAGCTTAGGGCTCCAACTATACACAGATACGCAGTATTTT. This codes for CASSLGLQLYTDTQYF.

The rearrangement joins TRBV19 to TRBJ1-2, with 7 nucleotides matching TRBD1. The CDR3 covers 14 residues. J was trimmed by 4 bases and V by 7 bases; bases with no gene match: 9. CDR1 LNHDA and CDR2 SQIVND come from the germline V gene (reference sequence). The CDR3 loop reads CASTQGQVGYGYTF. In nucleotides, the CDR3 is TGTGCCAGTACCCAAGGACAGGTGGGCTATGGCTACACCTTC.

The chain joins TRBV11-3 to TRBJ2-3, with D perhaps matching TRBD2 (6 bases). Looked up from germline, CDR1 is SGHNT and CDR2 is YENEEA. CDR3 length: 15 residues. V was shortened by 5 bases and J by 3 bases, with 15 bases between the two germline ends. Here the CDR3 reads CASSPRDWKTDTQYF. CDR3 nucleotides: TGTGCCAGCAGCCCACGGGACTGGAAAACAGATACGCAGTATTTT. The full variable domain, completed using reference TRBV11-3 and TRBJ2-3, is EAGVVQSPRYKIIEKKQPVAFWCNPISGHNTLYWYLQNLGQGPELLIRYENEEAVDDSQLPKDRFSAERLKGVDSTLKIQPAELGDSAVYLCASSPRDWKTDTQYFGPGTRLTVL.

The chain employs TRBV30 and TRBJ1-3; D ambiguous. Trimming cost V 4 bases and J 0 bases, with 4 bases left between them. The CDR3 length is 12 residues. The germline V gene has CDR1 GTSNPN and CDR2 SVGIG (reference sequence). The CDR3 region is CAWTVSGNTIYF. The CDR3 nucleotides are TGTGCCTGGACGGTCTCTGGAAACACCATATATTTT.

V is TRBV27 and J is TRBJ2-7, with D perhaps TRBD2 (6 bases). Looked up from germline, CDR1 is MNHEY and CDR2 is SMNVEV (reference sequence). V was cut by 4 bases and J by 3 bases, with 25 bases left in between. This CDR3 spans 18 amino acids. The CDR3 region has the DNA TGTGCCAGCAGTTCCATCACCGCGCTTAAGGTGGGAGGCTACGAGCAGTACTTC. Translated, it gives CASSSITALKVGGYEQYF.

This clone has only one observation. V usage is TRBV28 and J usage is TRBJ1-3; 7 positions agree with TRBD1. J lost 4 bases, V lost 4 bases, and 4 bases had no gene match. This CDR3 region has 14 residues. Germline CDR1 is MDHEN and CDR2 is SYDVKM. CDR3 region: CASSSTGDGNTIYF. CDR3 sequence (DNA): TGTGCCAGCAGTTCCACAGGGGACGGAAACACCATATATTTT.

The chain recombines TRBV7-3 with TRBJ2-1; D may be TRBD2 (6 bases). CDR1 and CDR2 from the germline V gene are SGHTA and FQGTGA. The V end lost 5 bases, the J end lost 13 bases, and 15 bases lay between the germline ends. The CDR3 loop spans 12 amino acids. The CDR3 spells CASSRDSFKQFF. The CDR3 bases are TGTGCCAGCAGCCGGGACTCCTTTAAACAGTTCTTC.